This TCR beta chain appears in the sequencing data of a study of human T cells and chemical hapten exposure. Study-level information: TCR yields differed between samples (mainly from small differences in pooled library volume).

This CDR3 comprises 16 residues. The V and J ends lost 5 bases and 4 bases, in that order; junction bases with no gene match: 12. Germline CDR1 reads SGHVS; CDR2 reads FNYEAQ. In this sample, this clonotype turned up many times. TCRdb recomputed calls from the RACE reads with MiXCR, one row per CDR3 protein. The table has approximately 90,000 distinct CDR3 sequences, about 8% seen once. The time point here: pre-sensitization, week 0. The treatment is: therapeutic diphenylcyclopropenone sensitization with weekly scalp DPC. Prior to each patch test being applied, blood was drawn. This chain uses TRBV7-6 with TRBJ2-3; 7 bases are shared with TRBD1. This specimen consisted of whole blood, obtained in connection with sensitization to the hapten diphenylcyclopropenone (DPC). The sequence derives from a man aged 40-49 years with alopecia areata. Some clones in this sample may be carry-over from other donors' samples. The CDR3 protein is CASSRRQGQSSDTQYF. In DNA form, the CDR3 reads TGTGCCAGCAGCCGAAGACAGGGCCAATCTTCAGATACGCAGTATTTT.